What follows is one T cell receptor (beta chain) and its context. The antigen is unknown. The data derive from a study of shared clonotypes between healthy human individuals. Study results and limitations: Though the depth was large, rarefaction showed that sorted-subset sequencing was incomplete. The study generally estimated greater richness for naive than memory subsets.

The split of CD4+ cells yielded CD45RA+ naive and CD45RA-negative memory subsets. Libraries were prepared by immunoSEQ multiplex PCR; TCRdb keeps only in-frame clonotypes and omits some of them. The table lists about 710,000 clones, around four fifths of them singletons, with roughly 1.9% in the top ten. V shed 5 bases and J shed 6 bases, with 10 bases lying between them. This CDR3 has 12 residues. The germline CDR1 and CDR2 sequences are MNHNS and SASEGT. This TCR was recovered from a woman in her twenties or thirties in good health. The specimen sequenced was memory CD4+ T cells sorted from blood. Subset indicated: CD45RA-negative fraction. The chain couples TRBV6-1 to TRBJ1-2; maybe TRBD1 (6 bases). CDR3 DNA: TGTGCCAGCAGTCCACAGGGAGATGGCTACACCTTC. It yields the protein CASSPQGDGYTF.